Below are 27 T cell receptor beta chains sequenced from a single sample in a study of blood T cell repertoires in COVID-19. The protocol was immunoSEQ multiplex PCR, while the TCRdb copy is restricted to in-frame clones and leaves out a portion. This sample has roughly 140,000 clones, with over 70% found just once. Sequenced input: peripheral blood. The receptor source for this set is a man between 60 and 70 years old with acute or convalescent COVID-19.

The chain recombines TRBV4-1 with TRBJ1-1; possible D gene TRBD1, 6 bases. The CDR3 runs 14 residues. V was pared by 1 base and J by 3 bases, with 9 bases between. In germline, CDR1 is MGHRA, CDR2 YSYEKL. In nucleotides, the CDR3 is TGCGCCAGCAGCCAAGGGGACACCTACACTGAAGCTTTCTTT. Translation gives CASSQGDTYTEAFF.

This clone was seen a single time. The CDR3 nucleotides read TGTGCCATCAGTGAGTCAACTAGCAGGGAGCAGTTCTTC. Translation gives CAISESTSREQFF. This chain joins TRBV10-3 and TRBJ2-1, with D tentatively TRBD2 (6 bases). Per germline, CDR1 ENHRY and CDR2 SYGVKD. The V and J ends lost 0 bases and 10 bases respectively, with 10 bases between them. CDR3 length: 13 amino acids.

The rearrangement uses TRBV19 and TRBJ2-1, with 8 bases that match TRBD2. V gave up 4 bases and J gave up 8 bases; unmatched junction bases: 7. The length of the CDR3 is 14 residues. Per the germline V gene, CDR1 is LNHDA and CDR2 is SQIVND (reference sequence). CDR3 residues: CASSRIAGWDEQFF. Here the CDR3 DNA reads TGTGCCAGTAGTAGAATAGCGGGATGGGATGAGCAGTTCTTC.

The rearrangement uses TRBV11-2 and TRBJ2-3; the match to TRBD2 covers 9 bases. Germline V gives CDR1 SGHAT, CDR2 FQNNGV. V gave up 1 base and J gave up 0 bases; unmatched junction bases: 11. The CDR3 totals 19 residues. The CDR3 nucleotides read TGTGCCAGCAGCTTAGCGGAGCGGGGGGAGGGAATCAGCACAGATACGCAGTATTTT. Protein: CASSLAERGEGISTDTQYF.

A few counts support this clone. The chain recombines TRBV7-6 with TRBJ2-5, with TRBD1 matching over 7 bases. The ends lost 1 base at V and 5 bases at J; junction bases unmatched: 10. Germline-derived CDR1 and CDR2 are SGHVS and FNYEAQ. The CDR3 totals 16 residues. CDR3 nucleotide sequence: TGTGCCAGCAGCTTAGGGTCGGGACAGAGGTGGGAGACCCAGTACTTC. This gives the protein CASSLGSGQRWETQYF. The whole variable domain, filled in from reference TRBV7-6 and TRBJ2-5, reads GAGVSQSPRYKVTKRGQDVALRCDPISGHVSLYWYRQALGQGPEFLTYFNYEAQQDKSGLPNDRFSAERPEGSISTLTIQRTEQRDSAMYRCASSLGSGQRWETQYFGPGTRLLVL.

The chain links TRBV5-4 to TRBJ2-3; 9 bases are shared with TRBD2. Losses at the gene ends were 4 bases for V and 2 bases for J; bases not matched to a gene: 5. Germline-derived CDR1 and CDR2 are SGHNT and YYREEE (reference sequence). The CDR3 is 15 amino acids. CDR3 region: CASSRLADYTDTQYF. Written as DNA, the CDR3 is TGTGCCAGCAGCAGACTAGCGGACTACACAGATACGCAGTATTTT.

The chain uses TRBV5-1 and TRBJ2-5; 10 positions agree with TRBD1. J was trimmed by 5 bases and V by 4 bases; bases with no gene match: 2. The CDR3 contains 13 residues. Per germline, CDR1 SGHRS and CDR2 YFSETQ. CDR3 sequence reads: CASSLTGGETQYF. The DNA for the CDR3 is TGCGCCAGCAGCCTGACAGGGGGCGAGACCCAGTACTTC.

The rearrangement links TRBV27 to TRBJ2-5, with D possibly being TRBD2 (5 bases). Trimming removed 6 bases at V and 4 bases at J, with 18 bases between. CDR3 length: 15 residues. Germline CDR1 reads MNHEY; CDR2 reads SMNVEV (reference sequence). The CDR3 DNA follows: TGTGCCAGCAGACTTAGGCTAGCCGTAGGAGAGACCCAGTACTTC. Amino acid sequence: CASRLRLAVGETQYF.

Here the CDR3 reads CASSLSGIYGYTF. CDR3 coding DNA: TGTGCCAGCAGTTTATCAGGGATCTATGGCTACACCTTC. This chain links TRBV12-3 or TRBV12-4 with TRBJ1-2, with D possibly TRBD1 on 5 matching bases. V was shortened by 2 bases and J by 4 bases, with 8 bases between the two germline ends. The CDR3 consists of 13 residues.

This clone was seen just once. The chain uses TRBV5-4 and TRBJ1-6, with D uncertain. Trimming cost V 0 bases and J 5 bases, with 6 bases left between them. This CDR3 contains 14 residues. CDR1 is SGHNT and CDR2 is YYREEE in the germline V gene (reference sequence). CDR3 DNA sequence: TGTGCCAGCAGCTTGGTCCAGGATAATTCACCCCTCCACTTT. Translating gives CASSLVQDNSPLHF.

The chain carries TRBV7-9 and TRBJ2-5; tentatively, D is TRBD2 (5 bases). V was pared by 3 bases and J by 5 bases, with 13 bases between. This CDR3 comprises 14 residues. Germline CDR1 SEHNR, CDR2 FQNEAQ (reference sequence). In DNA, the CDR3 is TGTGCCAGCAGCTTCGGGATCCGGAAGGAGACCCAGTACTTC. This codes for CASSFGIRKETQYF. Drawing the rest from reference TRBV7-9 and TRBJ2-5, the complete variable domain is DTGVSQNPRHKITKRGQNVTFRCDPISEHNRLYWYRQTLGQGPEFLTYFQNEAQLEKSRLLSDRFSAERPKGSFSTLEIQRTEQGDSAMYLCASSFGIRKETQYFGPGTRLLVL.

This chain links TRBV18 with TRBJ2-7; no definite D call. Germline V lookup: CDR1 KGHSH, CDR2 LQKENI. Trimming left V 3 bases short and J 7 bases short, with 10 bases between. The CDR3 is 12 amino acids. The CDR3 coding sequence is TGTGCCAGCTCACCGACTCCCGGGGAGCAGTACTTC. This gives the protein CASSPTPGEQYF.

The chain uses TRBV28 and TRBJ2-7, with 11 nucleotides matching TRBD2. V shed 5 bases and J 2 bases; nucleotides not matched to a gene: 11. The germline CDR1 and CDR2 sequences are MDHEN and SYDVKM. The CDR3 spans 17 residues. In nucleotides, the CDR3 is TGTGCCAGCAGTCCTCTGGGACTAGCGGTAGAGCCCTACGAGCAGTACTTC. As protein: CASSPLGLAVEPYEQYF.

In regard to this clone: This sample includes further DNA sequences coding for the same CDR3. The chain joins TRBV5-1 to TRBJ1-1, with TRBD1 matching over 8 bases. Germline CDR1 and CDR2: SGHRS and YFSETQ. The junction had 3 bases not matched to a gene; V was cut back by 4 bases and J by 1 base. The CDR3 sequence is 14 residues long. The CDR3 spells CASSQGTGNTEAFF. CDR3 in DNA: TGCGCCAGCAGCCAGGGGACAGGGAACACTGAAGCTTTCTTT. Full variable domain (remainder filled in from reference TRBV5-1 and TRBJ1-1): KAGVTQTPRYLIKTRGQQVTLSCSPISGHRSVSWYQQTPGQGLQFLFEYFSETQRNKGNFPGRFSGRQFSNSRSEMNVSTLELGDSALYLCASSQGTGNTEAFFGQGTRLTVV.

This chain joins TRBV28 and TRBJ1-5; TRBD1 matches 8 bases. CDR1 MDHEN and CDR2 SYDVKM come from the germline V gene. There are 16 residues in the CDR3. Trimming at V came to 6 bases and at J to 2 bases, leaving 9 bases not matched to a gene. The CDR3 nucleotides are TGTGCCAGCAGAAATGCGGACAGGGCGGGCAATCAGCCCCAGCATTTT. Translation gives CASRNADRAGNQPQHF.

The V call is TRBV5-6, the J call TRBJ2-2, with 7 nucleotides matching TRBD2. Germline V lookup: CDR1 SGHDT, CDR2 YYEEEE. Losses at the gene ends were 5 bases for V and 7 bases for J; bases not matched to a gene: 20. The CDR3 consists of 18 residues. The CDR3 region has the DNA TGTGCCAGCAGGGCGGGGACGGGAGGACTACTATCCGGCGGGGAGCTGTTTTTT. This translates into CASRAGTGGLLSGGELFF.

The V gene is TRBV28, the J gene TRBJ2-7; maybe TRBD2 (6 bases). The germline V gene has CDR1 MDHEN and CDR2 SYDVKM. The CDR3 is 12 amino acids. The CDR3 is CAIRRGLYEQYF. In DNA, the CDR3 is TGTGCTATAAGGAGGGGATTGTACGAGCAGTACTTC.

The CDR3 loop is CASSQAAGTGNTGELFF. In DNA form, the CDR3 reads TGCGCCAGCAGCCAGGCCGCCGGGACAGGGAACACCGGGGAGCTGTTTTTT. The J gene is TRBJ2-2, the V gene TRBV4-1; TRBD1 matches 8 bases. The ends lost 3 bases at V and 1 base at J; junction bases unmatched: 7. The germline V gene encodes CDR1 MGHRA and CDR2 YSYEKL. The length of the CDR3 is 17 residues.

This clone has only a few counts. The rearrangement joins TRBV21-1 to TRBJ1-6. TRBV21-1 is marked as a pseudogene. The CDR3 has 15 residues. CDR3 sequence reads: CASSKERIVNSPLHF. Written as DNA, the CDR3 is TGTGCCAGCAGCAAAGAGAGGATAGTCAATTCACCCCTCCACTTT.

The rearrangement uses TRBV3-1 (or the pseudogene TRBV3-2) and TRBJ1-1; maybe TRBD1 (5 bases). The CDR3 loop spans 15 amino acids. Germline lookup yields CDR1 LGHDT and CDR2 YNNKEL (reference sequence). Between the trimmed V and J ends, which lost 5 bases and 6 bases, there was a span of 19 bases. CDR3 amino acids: CASSFTRGGSAEAFF. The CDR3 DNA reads TGTGCCAGCAGCTTTACCCGGGGGGGAAGCGCTGAAGCTTTCTTT.

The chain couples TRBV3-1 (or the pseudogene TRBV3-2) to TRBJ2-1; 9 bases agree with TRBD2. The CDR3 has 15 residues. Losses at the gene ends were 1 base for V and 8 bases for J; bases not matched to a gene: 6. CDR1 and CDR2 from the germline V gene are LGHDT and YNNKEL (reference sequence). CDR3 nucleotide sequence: TGTGCCAGCAGCCAAGTTAGCGGGAGATACCATGAGCAGTTCTTC. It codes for CASSQVSGRYHEQFF.

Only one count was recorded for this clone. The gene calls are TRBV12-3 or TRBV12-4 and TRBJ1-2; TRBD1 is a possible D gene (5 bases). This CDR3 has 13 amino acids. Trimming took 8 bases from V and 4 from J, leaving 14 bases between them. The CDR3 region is CASRRWGGYGYTF. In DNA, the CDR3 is TGTGCCAGCCGACGGTGGGGGGGCTATGGCTACACCTTC.

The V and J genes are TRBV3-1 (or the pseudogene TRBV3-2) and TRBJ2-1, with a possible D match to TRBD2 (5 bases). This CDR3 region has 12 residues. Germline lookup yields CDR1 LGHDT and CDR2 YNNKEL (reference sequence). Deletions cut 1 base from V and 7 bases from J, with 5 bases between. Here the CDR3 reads CASSQVANEQFF. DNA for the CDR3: TGTGCCAGCAGCCAAGTAGCGAATGAGCAGTTCTTC.

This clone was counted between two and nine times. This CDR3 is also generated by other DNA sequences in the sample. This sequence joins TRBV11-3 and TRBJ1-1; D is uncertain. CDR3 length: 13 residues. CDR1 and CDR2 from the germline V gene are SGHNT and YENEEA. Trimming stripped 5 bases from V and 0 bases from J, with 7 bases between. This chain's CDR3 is CASSLYMNTEAFF. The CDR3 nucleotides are TGTGCCAGCAGCCTCTATATGAACACTGAAGCTTTCTTT. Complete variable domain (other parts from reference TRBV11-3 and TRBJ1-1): EAGVVQSPRYKIIEKKQPVAFWCNPISGHNTLYWYLQNLGQGPELLIRYENEEAVDDSQLPKDRFSAERLKGVDSTLKIQPAELGDSAVYLCASSLYMNTEAFFGQGTRLTVV.

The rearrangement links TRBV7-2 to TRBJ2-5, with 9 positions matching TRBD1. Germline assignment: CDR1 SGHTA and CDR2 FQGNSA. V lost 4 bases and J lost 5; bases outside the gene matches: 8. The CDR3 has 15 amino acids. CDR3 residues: CASSYQTGGPETQYF. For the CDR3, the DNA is TGTGCCAGCAGCTACCAGACAGGGGGGCCGGAGACCCAGTACTTC.

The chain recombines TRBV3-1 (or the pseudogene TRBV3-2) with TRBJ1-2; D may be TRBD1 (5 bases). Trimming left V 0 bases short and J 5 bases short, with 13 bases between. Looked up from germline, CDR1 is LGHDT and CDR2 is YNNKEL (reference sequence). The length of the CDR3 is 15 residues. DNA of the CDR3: TGTGCCAGCAGCCAAGAATGGCAGGGAAGGTATGGCTACACCTTC. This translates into CASSQEWQGRYGYTF.

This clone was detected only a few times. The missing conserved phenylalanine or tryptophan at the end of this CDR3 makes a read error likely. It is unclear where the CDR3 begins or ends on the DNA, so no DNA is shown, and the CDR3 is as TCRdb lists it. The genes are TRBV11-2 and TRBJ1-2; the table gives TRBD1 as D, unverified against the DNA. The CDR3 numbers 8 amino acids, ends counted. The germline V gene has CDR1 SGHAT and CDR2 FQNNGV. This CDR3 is CASSLGHL.